One and the same sample provided the 14 T cell receptor beta chains below, sequenced in a study of regulatory T cells in long-lasting Graves disease. The time point: newly diagnosed GD, antithyroid drugs for less than 3 months. From RNA extracted from PBMCs, the TCR library was made. Libraries of TCR beta came from iRepertoire HTBI primers plus Arm-PCR of CDR3 regions. TCRdb ran MiXCR on the multiplex PCR reads and lists one entry per CDR3 protein. The sample comprises roughly 560,000 distinct CDR3 sequences, 9.5% to 15% of which are singletons, and 8.9% rests with the top ten. This sample was also put to use in a study of T cells in Graves' hyperthyroidism and ophthalmopathy.

The specimen comprised peripheral blood mononuclear cells (PBMCs), sampled at new diagnosis, from a patient treated with antithyroid drugs. These receptors all stem from a woman in her 30s with Graves disease.

This clonotype came up many times. The chain is built from TRBV28 and TRBJ2-7; tentatively, D is TRBD2 (6 bases). This CDR3 has 13 residues. The germline V gene encodes CDR1 MDHEN and CDR2 SYDVKM. With 7 bases removed from V and 0 bases from J, the gap between germline ends came to 10 bases. The CDR3 loop is CASTRRDSYEQYF. Here the CDR3 DNA reads TGTGCCAGCACCCGGCGGGACTCCTACGAGCAGTACTTC.

V and J are TRBV28 and TRBJ2-1; 9 bases align to TRBD1. J lost 0 bases, V lost 0 bases, and 3 bases had no gene match. Per germline, CDR1 MDHEN and CDR2 SYDVKM. CDR3 length: 17 amino acids. The CDR3, as DNA: TGTGCCAGCAGTTTATGGGCGACAGGGGGCTCCTACAATGAGCAGTTCTTC. It encodes CASSLWATGGSYNEQFF.

This clonotype was seen only a few times. The chain joins TRBV5-4 to TRBJ1-2, with 7 positions matching TRBD1. Losses at the gene ends were 4 bases for V and 4 bases for J; bases not matched to a gene: 13. This CDR3 spans 16 amino acids. In germline, CDR1 is SGHNT, CDR2 YYREEE (reference sequence). DNA of the CDR3: TGTGCCAGCAGCACCTACCGACAGGGAGTCAGCTATGGCTACACCTTC. Its translation: CASSTYRQGVSYGYTF.

This clonotype was counted ten times or more. This chain connects TRBV20-1 to TRBJ1-4; 7 bases agree with TRBD1. The V segment lost 1 base and the J segment 0 bases; nucleotides outside the gene matches: 5. The CDR3 loop spans 16 amino acids. The germline CDR1 and CDR2 sequences are DFQATT and SNEGSKA (reference sequence). The CDR3 region is CSARGGTAATNEKLFF. The CDR3 bases are TGCAGTGCTAGAGGTGGGACAGCTGCAACTAATGAAAAACTGTTTTTT.

This clonotype was seen at least ten times. This CDR3 reads CASSPGSLRQAFF. CDR3 nucleotide sequence: TGTGCCAGCAGTCCCGGGTCCCTTCGTCAAGCTTTCTTT. This chain joins TRBV2 and TRBJ1-1; the D is unclear. This CDR3 spans 13 amino acids. The V end was cut by 5 bases, the J end by 9 bases, with 16 bases between. The germline CDR1 and CDR2 sequences are SNHLY and FYNNEI.

The table lists this clonotype with many counts. The gene calls are TRBV20-1 and TRBJ1-1; TRBD1 is a possible D gene (5 bases). The V gene lost 5 bases and the J gene lost 6 bases, with 13 bases spanning the gap. CDR3 size: 12 residues. Germline lookup yields CDR1 DFQATT and CDR2 SNEGSKA (reference sequence). The CDR3 spells CSARVDSAEAFF. CDR3 nucleotide sequence: TGCAGTGCTCGGGTCGACAGCGCTGAAGCTTTCTTT.

The CDR3 loop reads CASRIVEGLAYEQYF. The DNA of the CDR3 is TGTGCCAGTAGGATTGTGGAGGGACTTGCCTACGAGCAGTACTTC. The chain recombines TRBV19 with TRBJ2-7; maybe TRBD2 (6 bases). This CDR3 comprises 15 residues. Germline V CDR1 and CDR2: LNHDA, SQIVND (reference sequence). V was pared by 6 bases and J by 2 bases, with 17 bases between.

The rearrangement links TRBV10-2 to TRBJ2-2; D is tentatively TRBD1 or TRBD2 (6 bases each). The germline gives CDR1 WSHSY, CDR2 SAAADI. Trimming shortened V by 6 bases and J by 8 bases, and 16 bases separated the two germline ends. This CDR3 is built from 14 residues. CDR3 bases: TGCGCCAGCAGCCCACCCGGGGGCGTGGGGGAGCTGTTTTTT. The encoded protein is CASSPPGGVGELFF.

This clonotype was recorded at least ten times. J is TRBJ2-3 and V is TRBV28; no clear D gene. The CDR3 extends over 16 amino acids. The germline V gene has CDR1 MDHEN and CDR2 SYDVKM. Trimming took 3 bases from V and 2 from J, leaving 15 bases between them. CDR3 sequence reads: CASSFLGRQDTDTQYF. DNA of the CDR3: TGTGCCAGCAGTTTCTTGGGTCGGCAGGACACAGATACGCAGTATTTT.

There are many counts of this clonotype. The chain recombines TRBV5-1 with TRBJ1-4; a weak D match, TRBD1 (6 bases). V lost 1 base to trimming and J lost 6 bases, with 7 bases between them. The germline V gene encodes CDR1 SGHRS and CDR2 YFSETQ. This CDR3 has 13 amino acids. CDR3 sequence reads: CASSLRGHEKLFF. The CDR3 bases are TGCGCCAGCAGCTTGCGGGGGCATGAAAAACTGTTTTTT.

This clonotype was counted ten times or more. The chain recombines TRBV2 with TRBJ1-2; D not certain. V dropped 7 bases and J dropped 0 bases, with 12 bases sitting between them. The CDR3 is made up of 14 amino acids. Germline lookup yields CDR1 SNHLY and CDR2 FYNNEI. CDR3 DNA: TGTGCCAGCACCTCCTTGACACCTAACTATGGCTACACCTTC. Protein: CASTSLTPNYGYTF.

Of note for this clonotype: This may be a read error: a much more frequent sequence differs by one nucleotide. The V gene is TRBV7-3, the J gene TRBJ1-1; 9 nucleotides line up with TRBD1. The V gene's germline CDR1 is SGHTA and CDR2 FQGTGA. After removal of 5 bases from V and 3 bases from J, the junction contained 10 bases not matched to a gene. This CDR3 has 16 amino acids. The CDR3 here is CASSPPGQGWHTEAFF. CDR3 bases: TGTGCCAGCAGCCCTCCGGGACAGGGATGGCACACTGAAGCTTTCTTT.

At least ten counts were recorded for this clonotype. The chain joins TRBV2 to TRBJ1-5, with TRBD1 matching over 7 bases. Germline V gives CDR1 SNHLY, CDR2 FYNNEI. V lost 5 bases to trimming and J lost 6 bases; unmatched junction nucleotides: 10. CDR3 length: 15 residues. For the CDR3, the DNA is TGTGCCAGCAGTAAACGGACAGGATCCGGTCAGCCCCAGCATTTT. This gives the protein CASSKRTGSGQPQHF.

In this sample, this clonotype turned up a few times. The CDR3 sequence is CASSQDPWGGGRGGYTF. Here the CDR3 DNA reads TGCGCCAGCAGCCAAGACCCATGGGGAGGCGGGCGCGGTGGCTACACCTTC. The V call is TRBV4-1, the J call TRBJ1-2; D is unresolved. The germline V gene encodes CDR1 MGHRA and CDR2 YSYEKL. This CDR3 spans 17 amino acids. The V end was cut by 0 bases, the J end by 7 bases, with 21 bases between.